These 18 T cell receptor beta chains were all obtained from the same sample, sequenced in a study of blood T cells in healthy people across ages. Combining a sample-barcoded 5' primer with a J-beta primer mix, a second PCR ran for roughly 7 to 12 cycles. A single record per CDR3 protein comes from TCRdb applying MiXCR to the 5' RACE reads. Among roughly 1.5 million distinct CDR3 sequences listed, roughly 43% were seen once. Material for sequencing was blood. The receptors were sampled from a woman aged 18-29 years in good health.

The table lists this clonotype with a few counts. The V gene is TRBV4-1, the J gene TRBJ2-7, with D unclear. This CDR3 has 16 amino acids. Germline V CDR1 and CDR2: MGHRA, YSYEKL. V shed 0 bases and J shed 0 bases, with 12 bases lying between them. The CDR3 loop reads CASSQDRLLSSYEQYF. The CDR3 region has the DNA TGCGCCAGCAGCCAAGATAGGCTTTTGAGCTCCTACGAGCAGTACTTC.

This clonotype was seen more than once but under ten times. J is TRBJ2-3 and V is TRBV28, with a possible D match to TRBD2 (6 bases). V shed 3 bases and J shed 8 bases, with 15 bases lying between them. Per germline, CDR1 MDHEN and CDR2 SYDVKM. This CDR3 has 14 amino acids. Here the CDR3 DNA reads TGTGCCAGCAGTTTGGCCGGGAGTTTGGGTACGCAGTATTTT. This codes for CASSLAGSLGTQYF.

In its sample, this clonotype was seen a few times. CDR3 sequence: CASSRSGAASNQPQHF. For the CDR3, the DNA is TGTGCCAGCAGTCGCTCGGGGGCAGCTAGCAATCAGCCCCAGCATTTT. The chain employs TRBV6-5 and TRBJ1-5, with a possible D match to TRBD1 (6 bases). The V gene lost 5 bases and the J gene lost 0 bases, with 14 bases spanning the gap. CDR1 is MNHEY and CDR2 is SVGAGI in the germline V gene. The CDR3 is 16 amino acids.

As to this clonotype: The junction differs from germline at one of its ends, possibly a read error. The chain joins TRBV30 to TRBJ2-3; 8 bases align to TRBD2. Germline V gene sequence: CDR1 GTSNPN, CDR2 SVGIG (reference sequence). This CDR3 contains 17 residues. CDR3 region: CAWSALGLESGKDTQYF. Here the CDR3 DNA reads TGTGCCTGGAGTGCGCTGGGACTAGAGTCGGGAAAAGATACACAGTATTTT.

This clonotype was seen at least ten times. This sequence joins TRBV29-1 and TRBJ2-3; 7 bases are a match to TRBD2. CDR3 size: 13 residues. V lost 7 bases and J lost 4; bases outside the gene matches: 8. The germline gives CDR1 SQVTM, CDR2 ANQGSEA. The CDR3 protein is CSANREGPDTQYF. The CDR3, as DNA: TGCAGCGCCAATAGGGAGGGACCAGATACGCAGTATTTT.

The genes are TRBV4-1 and TRBJ2-1; TRBD2 aligns across 10 bases. Germline CDR1 MGHRA, CDR2 YSYEKL. The CDR3 spans 15 residues. Trimming cost V 1 base and J 8 bases; bases outside gene matches: 5. The CDR3 loop is CASSQVLAGAHEQFF. CDR3 nucleotide sequence: TGCGCCAGCAGCCAAGTTCTAGCGGGAGCCCATGAGCAGTTCTTC.

This sequence joins TRBV4-3 and TRBJ2-5; D perhaps matches TRBD2 (6 bases). Germline V CDR1 and CDR2: LGHNA, YSLEER. Trimming left V 2 bases short and J 11 bases short, with 24 bases between. The CDR3 is made up of 16 amino acids. The CDR3 DNA sequence: TGCGCCAGCAGCCAACAAGTTAGCGGAAACTACAATGAGCAGTACTTC. This gives the protein CASSQQVSGNYNEQYF.

This clonotype was seen a single time. The chain combines TRBV7-9 with TRBJ2-2; 11 nucleotides align to TRBD1. The germline gives CDR1 SEHNR, CDR2 FQNEAQ (reference sequence). With V trimmed by 5 bases and J by 6 bases, 5 bases remained unmatched. There are 15 residues in the CDR3. As DNA, the CDR3 is TGTGCCAGCAGCCCCGGACAGGGGGCGTCCGGGGAGCTGTTTTTT. It codes for CASSPGQGASGELFF.

V gene TRBV29-1 combines with J gene TRBJ2-1; TRBD2 matches 10 bases. Germline assignment: CDR1 SQVTM and CDR2 ANQGSEA. The CDR3 loop spans 15 amino acids. J gave up 0 bases and V 4 bases, and 3 bases lay outside the gene matches. Here the CDR3 reads CSVGSSGGSYNEQFF. DNA for the CDR3: TGCAGCGTTGGTTCTAGCGGGGGCTCCTACAATGAGCAGTTCTTC.

This clonotype was observed a few times. Here the CDR3 reads CASSYSIQYEQYF. CDR3 in DNA: TGTGCCAGCAGTTACTCGATTCAGTACGAGCAGTACTTC. The V and J genes are TRBV6-6 and TRBJ2-7; D call uncertain. Germline loops: CDR1 MNHNY, CDR2 SVGAGI (reference sequence). V lost 0 bases and J lost 4, with 7 bases in between. This CDR3 is 13 amino acids long.

Turning to this clonotype: A much larger clone lies a single base off, so this may be a read error. This chain uses TRBV5-1 with TRBJ2-1; D might be TRBD2 (6 bases). The CDR3 totals 14 residues. Germline loops: CDR1 SGHRS, CDR2 YFSETQ. Trimming removed 1 base at V and 7 bases at J, with 12 bases between. CDR3 residues: CASSLCGAANEQFF. The CDR3 DNA sequence: TGCGCCAGCAGCTTGTGCGGGGCCGCAAATGAGCAGTTCTTC.

V and J are TRBV5-1 and TRBJ2-1; D perhaps matches TRBD2 (6 bases). Germline V CDR1 and CDR2: SGHRS, YFSETQ. The CDR3 sequence is 14 residues long. Between the trimmed V and J ends, which lost 4 bases and 6 bases, there was a span of 14 bases. The CDR3 sequence is CASSPPGVFNEQFF. The CDR3 DNA is TGCGCCAGCAGCCCCCCGGGAGTGTTCAATGAGCAGTTCTTC.

The chain carries TRBV28 and TRBJ2-7, with D uncertain. CDR1 and CDR2 (germline): MDHEN, SYDVKM. Trimming pared 2 bases from V and 7 bases from J, leaving 12 bases between. The CDR3 contains 13 residues. CDR3 sequence reads: CASSLDFIGEQYF. The DNA of the CDR3 is TGTGCCAGCAGTTTAGACTTTATAGGGGAGCAGTACTTC.

The V and J genes are TRBV20-1 and TRBJ2-7; 7 bases agree with TRBD1. This CDR3 region has 13 residues. Germline V CDR1 and CDR2: DFQATT, SNEGSKA (reference sequence). With V trimmed by 6 bases and J by 7 bases, 12 bases remained unmatched. The CDR3 region has the DNA TGCAGTGCCGATCGGGACAGCCTTAATGAGCAGTACTTC. Its translation: CSADRDSLNEQYF.

The chain carries TRBV19 and TRBJ2-3, with 8 bases lining up with TRBD2. Germline V gives CDR1 LNHDA, CDR2 SQIVND (reference sequence). This CDR3 comprises 13 residues. Trimming took 4 bases from V and 6 from J; bases not matched to a gene: 3. This chain's CDR3 is CASSSLAGDTQYF. In nucleotides, the CDR3 is TGTGCCAGTAGTAGCCTAGCGGGTGATACGCAGTATTTT. Full variable domain (rest looked up from reference TRBV19 and TRBJ2-3): DGGITQSPKYLFRKEGQNVTLSCEQNLNHDAMYWYRQDPGQGLRLIYYSQIVNDFQKGDIAEGYSVSREKKESFPLTVTSAQKNPTAFYLCASSSLAGDTQYFGPGTRLTVL.

The genes are TRBV6-2 or TRBV6-3 and TRBJ2-1; 7 bases agree with TRBD2. The CDR3 loop spans 16 amino acids. Per the germline V gene, CDR1 is MNHEY and CDR2 is SVGEGT. V trimming: 2 bases; J trimming: 2 bases; junction bases outside the gene matches: 6. The CDR3 loop is CASSYNGLVAYNEQFF. CDR3 nucleotides: TGTGCCAGCAGTTACAATGGACTAGTGGCCTACAATGAGCAGTTCTTC.

The chain couples TRBV20-1 to TRBJ2-7; D gene uncertain. Germline CDR1 and CDR2: DFQATT and SNEGSKA (reference sequence). The germline V and J ends were trimmed by 2 bases and 3 bases, with 8 bases remaining between them. The CDR3 runs to 12 residues. The CDR3 DNA sequence: TGCAGTGCTAGATCCAGAGGCTACGAGCAGTACTTC. It translates to CSARSRGYEQYF.

The chain has TRBV20-1 and TRBJ1-5; perhaps TRBD1 as D (5 bases). V dropped 3 bases and J dropped 3 bases, with 9 bases sitting between them. The germline gives CDR1 DFQATT, CDR2 SNEGSKA (reference sequence). The CDR3 sequence is 13 residues long. DNA of the CDR3: TGCAGTGCTAGTGAGGGGTACAATCAGCCCCAGCATTTT. Its translation is CSASEGYNQPQHF.